This T cell receptor (beta chain) was found in a study of T-cell memory formation after mild COVID-19. The overall study: TCR clustering was largely donor specific. Findings and limits, study-wide: Most CD4+ clones that shrank were in CM and EM, while CD8+ ones turned up in EMRA.

This clonotype was found a few times. The target antigen is unknown. UMIs and sample barcodes were carried by the TCR alpha and TCR beta cDNA libraries that 5'RACE produced using constant-segment primers. Using its own MiXCR run on the 5' RACE reads, TCRdb lists one record per CDR3 protein. The table lists 450,000 or so distinct CDR3 sequences, approximately 25% of them singletons. The sequenced sample was PBMCs or a T cell subset sorted from them (not recorded which). This TCR was sampled from an adult woman who had mild COVID-19 (a few samples of this study predate the infection). Cell type and time point are not known.

Here the CDR3 reads CASSGVRGYQPQHF. Here the CDR3 DNA reads TGTGCCAGCAGTGGCGTCAGAGGGTATCAGCCCCAGCATTTT. This chain joins TRBV6-5 and TRBJ1-5; D gene unclear. V lost 5 bases and J lost 5, with 13 bases in between. CDR3 length: 14 residues. The germline CDR1 and CDR2 sequences are MNHEY and SVGAGI.